This TCR beta chain comes out of a study of T cell changes during pregnancy in multiple sclerosis. Germline lookup yields CDR1 SEHNR and CDR2 FQNEAQ (reference sequence). This CDR3 is built from 14 residues. With V trimmed by 6 bases and J by 4 bases, 5 bases remained unmatched. Generated by immunoSEQ multiplex PCR, the TCRdb table keeps only in-frame clones and is missing some. Found here are tens of thousands of clones, about 92% of them singletons; the top ten hold 1.5%. V is TRBV7-9 and J is TRBJ1-4, with 7 bases identical to TRBD1. Sequences were derived from peripheral blood, sampled in the first trimester of pregnancy. The sequence came from a female donor with multiple sclerosis, enrolled in a pregnancy study. The CDR3 nucleotides read TGTGCCAGCAGATTACAGGGGTTTAATGAAAAACTGTTTTTT. Encoded protein: CASRLQGFNEKLFF.